The clone carrying this T cell receptor beta chain is a singleton in its sample. This entry comes from a study of blood T cell repertoires in COVID-19. Study at large: Material from acute and convalescent COVID-19 was sourced from the United States, Italy and Spain. Nucleic acid was either cDNA or gDNA, and it came from T cells, B-cell-depleted T cells, or PBMCs.

Under the authors' procedure: Cell counts per sample came from amplifying reference gene primers. Profiled with immunoSEQ multiplex PCR; TCRdb holds only in-frame clones, not every one. V, J and clone size are taken as reported in that table, and D and trimming were inferred from the DNA itself. This sample has 200,000 to 250,000 clones, with 83% found just once. Trimming shortened V by 8 bases and J by 3 bases, and 13 bases separated the two germline ends. Germline lookup yields CDR1 LGHDT and CDR2 YNNKEL (reference sequence). There are 13 residues in the CDR3. The chain joins TRBV3-1 (or the pseudogene TRBV3-2) to TRBJ1-1; tentative D call: TRBD1 (5 bases). The sequence was collected from a woman between 50 and 59 years old with acute or convalescent COVID-19. The sample taken for sequencing was peripheral blood. The CDR3 region has the DNA TGTGCCAGCGGGGGAGGGGCACACACTGAAGCTTTCTTT. Translated, it gives CASGGGAHTEAFF.